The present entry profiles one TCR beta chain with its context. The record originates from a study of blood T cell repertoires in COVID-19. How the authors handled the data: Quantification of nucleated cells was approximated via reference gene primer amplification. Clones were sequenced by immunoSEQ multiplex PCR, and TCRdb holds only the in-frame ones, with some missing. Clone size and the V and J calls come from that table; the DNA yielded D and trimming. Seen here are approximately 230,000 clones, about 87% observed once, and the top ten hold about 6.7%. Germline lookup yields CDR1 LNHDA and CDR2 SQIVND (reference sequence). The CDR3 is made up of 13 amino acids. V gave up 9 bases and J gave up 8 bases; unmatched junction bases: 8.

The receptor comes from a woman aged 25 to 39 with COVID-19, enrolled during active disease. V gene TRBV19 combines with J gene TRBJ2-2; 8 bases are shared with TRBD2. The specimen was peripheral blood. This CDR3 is CASQSGRFGELFF. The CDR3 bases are TGTGCCAGCCAGAGCGGGAGATTTGGGGAGCTGTTTTTT.